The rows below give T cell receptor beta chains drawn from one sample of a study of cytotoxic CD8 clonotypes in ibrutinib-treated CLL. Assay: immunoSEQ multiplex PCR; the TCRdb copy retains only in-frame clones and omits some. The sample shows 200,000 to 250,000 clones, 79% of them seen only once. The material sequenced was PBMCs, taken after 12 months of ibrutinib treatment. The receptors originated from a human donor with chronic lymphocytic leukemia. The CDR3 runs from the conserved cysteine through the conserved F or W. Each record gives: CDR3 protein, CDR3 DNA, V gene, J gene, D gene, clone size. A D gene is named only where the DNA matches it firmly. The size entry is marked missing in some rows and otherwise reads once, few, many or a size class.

CASSREDRNTGELFF	TGTGCCAGCAGTCGCGAGGACAGGAACACCGGGGAGCTGTTTTTT	TRBV6-6	TRBJ2-2	.	.
CASSEVEGEGYTF	TGTGCCAGCAGTGAAGTCGAAGGGGAAGGCTACACCTTC	TRBV6-1	TRBJ1-2	.	.
CASSPRYGVETQYF	TGTGCCAGCAGCCCTCGCTATGGGGTGGAGACCCAGTACTTC	TRBV7-9	TRBJ2-5	.	few
CASSLFSPGLANNEQFF	TGTGCCAGCAGCTTATTTTCCCCGGGACTAGCAAACAATGAGCAGTTCTTC	TRBV11-2	TRBJ2-1	TRBD2	.
CAISETGLAKNIQYF	TGTGCCATCAGTGAAACAGGGTTAGCCAAAAACATTCAGTACTTC	TRBV10-3	TRBJ2-4	.	.
CASSSTGGYYGYTF	TGTGCCAGCAGTTCGACAGGGGGGTACTATGGCTACACCTTC	TRBV27	TRBJ1-2	TRBD1	few
CASSPSAAETQYF	TGTGCCAGCTCACCATCTGCTGCGGAGACCCAGTACTTC	TRBV18	TRBJ2-5	.	.
CAWQGTAIQETQYF	TGTGCCTGGCAAGGGACAGCAATACAAGAGACCCAGTACTTC	TRBV30	TRBJ2-5	TRBD1	.
CASSVGQYNSPLHF	TGTGCCAGTAGTGTTGGACAGTATAATTCACCCCTCCACTTT	TRBV19	TRBJ1-6	.	few
CASSPIGFGNQPQHF	TGTGCCAGCAGCCCTATCGGGTTCGGCAATCAGCCCCAGCATTTT	TRBV11-2	TRBJ1-5	.	.
CASSEYPKNQDGYGYTF	TGTGCCAGCAGTGAATACCCGAAAAATCAGGACGGATATGGCTACACCTTC	TRBV25-1	TRBJ1-2	.	many
CASTPQYRREPSYNSPLHF	TGTGCCAGCACCCCACAATACAGACGCGAACCCTCCTATAATTCACCCCTCCACTTT	TRBV11-2	TRBJ1-6	.	.
CASSVAGSQETQYF	TGTGCCAGCAGCGTTGCCGGGAGTCAAGAGACCCAGTACTTC	TRBV9	TRBJ2-5	.	.
CASSLEDTQYF	TGTGCCAGCAGCTTAGAGGATACGCAGTATTTT	TRBV7-9	TRBJ2-3	.	.
CASSQLPTHLIDNEQFF	TGCGCCAGCAGCCAACTACCTACCCATCTTATCGACAATGAGCAGTTCTTC	TRBV4-1	TRBJ2-1	.	.
CASSAGTSGRTDTQYF	TGTGCCAGCAGCGCAGGGACTAGCGGGAGAACAGATACGCAGTATTTT	TRBV5-4	TRBJ2-3	TRBD2	.
CASSSRQGVGEQYF	TGTGCCAGCAGCTCTCGACAGGGGGTTGGCGAGCAGTACTTC	TRBV5-4	TRBJ2-7	TRBD1	few
CASSLQHKGSLAGYTF	TGTGCCAGCAGTTTGCAGCACAAGGGATCGCTTGCGGGCTACACCTTC	TRBV27	TRBJ1-2	.	once
CASSPGSNQPQHF	TGTGCCAGCTCACCGGGTAGCAATCAGCCCCAGCATTTT	TRBV18	TRBJ1-5	.	.